The 6 T cell receptor beta chains below were found in one sample sequenced in a study of T-cell memory formation after mild COVID-19. TCRdb re-called the 5' RACE reads through MiXCR, storing one row per CDR3 protein. The table lists almost 350,000 distinct CDR3 sequences, roughly 19% of them singletons. The sample taken for sequencing was PBMCs or a T cell subset sorted from them (not recorded which). Receptors originate from a man aged 18 to 30 who had mild COVID-19 (a few samples of this study predate the infection). Cell type and time point are not known.

The chain carries TRBV5-6 and TRBJ2-3; possibly TRBD2 for D (5 bases). The V end was cut by 4 bases, the J end by 3 bases, with 9 bases between. The CDR3 sequence is 13 residues long. Germline V CDR1 and CDR2: SGHDT, YYEEEE. This chain's CDR3 is CASSVRATDTQYF. CDR3 bases: TGTGCCAGCAGCGTGAGGGCGACAGATACGCAGTATTTT.

The chain links TRBV7-2 to TRBJ1-1; D unclear. Deletions cut 5 bases from V and 3 bases from J, with 10 bases between. CDR3 length: 13 amino acids. Germline V lookup: CDR1 SGHTA, CDR2 FQGNSA. CDR3 sequence: CASSLTRYTEAFF. The CDR3 DNA follows: TGTGCCAGCAGCCTGACGCGGTACACTGAAGCTTTCTTT. Variable domain in full (rest from reference TRBV7-2 and TRBJ1-1): GAGVSQSPSNKVTEKGKDVELRCDPISGHTALYWYRQSLGQGLEFLIYFQGNSAPDKSGLPSDRFSAERTGGSVSTLTIQRTQQEDSAVYLCASSLTRYTEAFFGQGTRLTVV.

This chain joins TRBV7-2 and TRBJ2-5; 10 nucleotides match TRBD2. The length of the CDR3 is 14 residues. Germline V CDR1 and CDR2: SGHTA, FQGNSA. After removal of 6 bases from V and 7 bases from J, the junction contained 8 bases not matched to a gene. The CDR3 DNA is TGTGCCAGCAGGCCCGTAGCGGGGGGTCGGACCCAGTACTTC. It translates to CASRPVAGGRTQYF.

This clonotype was counted between two and nine times. The rearrangement uses TRBV29-1 and TRBJ1-1; D unclear. V gave up 7 bases and J gave up 0 bases, with 12 bases separating them. This CDR3 is 13 amino acids long. Germline assignment: CDR1 SQVTM and CDR2 ANQGSEA. This chain's CDR3 is CSAETLVNTEAFF. As DNA, the CDR3 is TGCAGCGCAGAAACCCTGGTGAACACTGAAGCTTTCTTT.

Only a few counts were recorded for this clonotype. The V call is TRBV2, the J call TRBJ2-1, with 8 bases aligning to TRBD2. Per the germline V gene, CDR1 is SNHLY and CDR2 is FYNNEI. The V segment lost 6 bases and the J segment 7 bases; nucleotides outside the gene matches: 20. CDR3 length: 18 residues. The CDR3 is CASSPSLSGTRIVNEQFF. The CDR3 DNA reads TGTGCCAGCAGCCCCTCTCTCTCCGGGACTAGGATAGTAAATGAGCAGTTCTTC.

The chain recombines TRBV4-3 with TRBJ2-2, with a tentative D call TRBD2 (7 bases). Germline V gene lookup returns CDR1 LGHNA and CDR2 YSLEER. The CDR3 sequence is 16 residues long. V was trimmed by 3 bases and J by 7 bases, leaving 18 bases between them. The CDR3 sequence: CASSHPPGGGGGELFF. The CDR3 DNA follows: TGCGCCAGCAGCCATCCCCCGGGGGGCGGTGGCGGGGAGCTGTTTTTT.